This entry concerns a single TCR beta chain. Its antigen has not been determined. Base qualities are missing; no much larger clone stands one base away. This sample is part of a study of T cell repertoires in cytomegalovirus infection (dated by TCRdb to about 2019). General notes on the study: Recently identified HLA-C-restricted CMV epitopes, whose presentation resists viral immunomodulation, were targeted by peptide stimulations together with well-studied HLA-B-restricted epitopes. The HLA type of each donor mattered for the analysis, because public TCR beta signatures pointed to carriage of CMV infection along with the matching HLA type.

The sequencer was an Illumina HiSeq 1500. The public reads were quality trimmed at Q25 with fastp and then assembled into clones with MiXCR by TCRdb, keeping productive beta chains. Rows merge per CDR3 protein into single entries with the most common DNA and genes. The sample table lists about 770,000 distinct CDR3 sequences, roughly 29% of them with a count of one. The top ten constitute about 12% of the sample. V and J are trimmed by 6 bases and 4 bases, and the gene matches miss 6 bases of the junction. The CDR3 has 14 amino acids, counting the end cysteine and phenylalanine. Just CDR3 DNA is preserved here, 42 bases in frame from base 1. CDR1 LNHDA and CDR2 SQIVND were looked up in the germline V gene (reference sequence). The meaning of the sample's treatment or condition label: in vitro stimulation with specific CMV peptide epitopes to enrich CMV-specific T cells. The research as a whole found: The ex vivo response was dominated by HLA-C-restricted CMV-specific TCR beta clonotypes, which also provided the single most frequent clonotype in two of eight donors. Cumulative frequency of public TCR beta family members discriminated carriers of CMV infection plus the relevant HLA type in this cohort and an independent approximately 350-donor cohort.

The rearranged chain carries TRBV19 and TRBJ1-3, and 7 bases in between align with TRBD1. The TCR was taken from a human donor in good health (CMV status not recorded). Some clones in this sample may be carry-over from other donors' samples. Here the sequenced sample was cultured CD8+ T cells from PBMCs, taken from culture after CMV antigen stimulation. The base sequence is TGTGCCAGTAGCGCCGGGACAGCCGGAAACACCATATATTTT. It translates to CASSAGTAGNTIYF.